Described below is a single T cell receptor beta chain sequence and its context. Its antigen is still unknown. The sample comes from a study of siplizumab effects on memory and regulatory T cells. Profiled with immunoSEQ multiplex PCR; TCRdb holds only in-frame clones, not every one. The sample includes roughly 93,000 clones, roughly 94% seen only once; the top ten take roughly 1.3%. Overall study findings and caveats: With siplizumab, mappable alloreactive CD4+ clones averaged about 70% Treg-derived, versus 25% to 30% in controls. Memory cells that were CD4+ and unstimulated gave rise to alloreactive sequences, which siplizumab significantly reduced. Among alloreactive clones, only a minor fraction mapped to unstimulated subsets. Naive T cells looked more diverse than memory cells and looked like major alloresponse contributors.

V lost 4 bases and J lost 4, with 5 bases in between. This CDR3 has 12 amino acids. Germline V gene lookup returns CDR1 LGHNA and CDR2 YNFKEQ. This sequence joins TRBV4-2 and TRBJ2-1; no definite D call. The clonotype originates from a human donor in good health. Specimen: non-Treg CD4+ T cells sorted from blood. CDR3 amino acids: CASSLSYNEQFF. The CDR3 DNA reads TGTGCCAGCAGCCTTTCATACAATGAGCAGTTCTTC.